The 21 T cell receptor beta chains presented below share a single source sample, sequenced in a study of T cells after posttransplantation cyclophosphamide. The repertoire was sequenced with immunoSEQ multiplex PCR; TCRdb's copy has only in-frame clones and lacks some. The sample consists of tens of thousands of clones, 92% of them appearing once. The sequencing input was PBMCs. The receptors stem from a woman aged 50 to 65 in good health and a related stem cell transplant donor.

V usage is TRBV30 and J usage is TRBJ2-5, with D tentatively TRBD1 (5 bases). The end of the DNA fits TRBJ2-7 better, so the J call may be wrong. The germline V gene encodes CDR1 GTSNPN and CDR2 SVGIG (reference sequence). The CDR3 contains 12 residues. As DNA, the CDR3 is TGTGCCTGGAGTGTAGGGGACTACGAGCAGTACTTC. This sequence encodes CAWSVGDYEQYF.

This chain joins TRBV19 and TRBJ2-1; D possibly corresponds to TRBD2 (6 bases). The CDR3 consists of 15 residues. The germline CDR1 and CDR2 sequences are LNHDA and SQIVND (reference sequence). V was pared by 6 bases and J by 2 bases, with 14 bases between. CDR3 sequence reads: CASSPGLTTYNEQFF. As DNA, the CDR3 is TGTGCCAGTAGCCCGGGACTTACTACCTACAATGAGCAGTTCTTC.

V usage is TRBV5-1 and J usage is TRBJ1-2, with D perhaps TRBD1 (6 bases). V lost 0 bases and J 4 bases, leaving 10 bases between the germline ends. CDR3 length: 14 residues. Germline CDR1 is SGHRS and CDR2 is YFSETQ. The CDR3, as DNA: TGCGCCAGCAGCTTGGAACAGGGACCCTATGGCTACACCTTC. Its protein product is CASSLEQGPYGYTF.

The V call is TRBV19, the J call TRBJ1-1, with D unresolved. The CDR3 sequence is 13 residues long. The V gene lost 5 bases and the J gene lost 6 bases, with 13 bases spanning the gap. Looked up from germline, CDR1 is LNHDA and CDR2 is SQIVND (reference sequence). CDR3 in DNA: TGTGCCAGTAGTTGGGCGGGAACCGCTGAAGCTTTCTTT. Translating it yields CASSWAGTAEAFF.

This chain uses TRBV9 with TRBJ2-7; TRBD1 aligns across 10 bases. CDR3 size: 14 residues. Per germline, CDR1 SGDLS and CDR2 YYNGEE. The trim removed 0 bases at V and 4 bases at J, leaving 1 base unmatched. CDR3 protein: CASSVGDRGYEQYF. Written as DNA, the CDR3 is TGTGCCAGCAGCGTAGGGGACAGGGGTTACGAGCAGTACTTC.

Note on this clone: The same CDR3 can be traced to other DNA sequences in this sample. The V call is TRBV20-1, the J call TRBJ1-1; tentatively, D is TRBD1 (6 bases). In germline, CDR1 is DFQATT, CDR2 SNEGSKA (reference sequence). This CDR3 comprises 11 residues. Trimming stripped 6 bases from V and 4 bases from J, with 9 bases between. Written as DNA, the CDR3 is TGCAGTGCCCCAGGGGTCACTGAAGCTTTCTTT. Amino acid sequence: CSAPGVTEAFF.

The chain couples TRBV19 to TRBJ1-2; D is unresolved. Germline CDR1 is LNHDA and CDR2 is SQIVND (reference sequence). V lost 6 bases to trimming and J lost 8 bases, with 16 bases between them. The CDR3 spans 13 residues. The CDR3 DNA follows: TGTGCCAGTAGCCATCGGTCCTCATGGGGCTACACCTTC. Translating it yields CASSHRSSWGYTF.

The chain employs TRBV6-1 and TRBJ1-4; 11 nucleotides line up with TRBD1. Germline lookup yields CDR1 MNHNS and CDR2 SASEGT. This CDR3 is built from 15 residues. V lost 7 bases and J lost 3; bases outside the gene matches: 4. CDR3 DNA: TGTGCCAGCAATGGACAGGGGGCGGCTAATGAAAAACTGTTTTTT. Its translation: CASNGQGAANEKLFF.

The V call is TRBV6-1, the J call TRBJ1-2; 7 bases align to TRBD1. Germline CDR1 MNHNS, CDR2 SASEGT. The V and J ends lost 0 bases and 8 bases, in that order; junction bases with no gene match: 9. The CDR3 runs 15 residues. The CDR3 region has the DNA TGTGCCAGCAGTGAAGCCGGGACAGACCTCAAGGGCTACACCTTC. Encoded protein: CASSEAGTDLKGYTF.

This chain connects TRBV5-1 to TRBJ2-1, with 7 nucleotides matching TRBD2. This CDR3 is 15 amino acids long. J lost 4 bases, V lost 3 bases, and 7 bases had no gene match. From germline, CDR1 is SGHRS and CDR2 YFSETQ. The CDR3 here is CASSSPGTTYNEQFF. The CDR3 coding sequence is TGCGCCAGCAGCTCCCCCGGGACTACATACAATGAGCAGTTCTTC. Using reference TRBV5-1 and TRBJ2-1 for the parts outside the CDR3, the full variable domain is KAGVTQTPRYLIKTRGQQVTLSCSPISGHRSVSWYQQTPGQGLQFLFEYFSETQRNKGNFPGRFSGRQFSNSRSEMNVSTLELGDSALYLCASSSPGTTYNEQFFGPGTRLTVL.

V usage is TRBV25-1 and J usage is TRBJ1-6; a weak D match, TRBD1 (5 bases). Germline V gene lookup returns CDR1 MGHDK and CDR2 SYGVNS. The CDR3 totals 15 residues. Trimming stripped 1 base from V and 6 bases from J, with 10 bases between. The chain's CDR3 is CASSEFDRLNSPLHF. The CDR3 bases are TGTGCCAGCAGTGAATTTGACAGACTTAATTCACCCCTCCACTTT.

The J gene is TRBJ2-7, the V gene TRBV5-6, with 12 nucleotides matching TRBD1. Unmatched junction bases numbered 9, after V lost 2 bases and J lost 3 bases. The CDR3 loop spans 17 amino acids. Germline CDR1 is SGHDT and CDR2 is YYEEEE. The CDR3 region is CASSFGTGGRGYYEQYF. CDR3 in DNA: TGTGCCAGCAGCTTTGGGACAGGGGGCCGGGGCTACTACGAGCAGTACTTC.

The V and J genes are TRBV4-1 and TRBJ1-1; tentatively, D is TRBD1 (5 bases). This CDR3 is 14 amino acids long. Germline V gene data show CDR1 as MGHRA and CDR2 as YSYEKL. V lost 1 base, J lost 4 bases, and 10 bases lay in between. The CDR3 sequence: CASSQGGVSTEAFF. The CDR3 DNA reads TGCGCCAGCAGCCAAGGGGGGGTAAGCACTGAAGCTTTCTTT.

The rearrangement uses TRBV14 and TRBJ1-2; 8 bases agree with TRBD1. CDR1 is SGHDN and CDR2 is FVKESK in the germline V gene. The V and J ends lost 5 bases and 8 bases, in that order; junction bases with no gene match: 7. The CDR3 has 13 residues. CDR3 region: CASSNTRGQGYTF. For the CDR3, the DNA is TGTGCCAGCAGCAATACCAGGGGGCAAGGCTACACCTTC.

CDR3 sequence reads: CASSMTGGQSRGYGYTF. In nucleotides, the CDR3 is TGTGCCAGCAGTATGACGGGAGGGCAGTCCAGGGGCTATGGCTACACCTTC. This sequence joins TRBV27 and TRBJ1-2, with D possibly matching TRBD1 (6 bases). The germline V gene has CDR1 MNHEY and CDR2 SMNVEV (reference sequence). V gave up 5 bases and J gave up 4 bases, with 23 bases separating them. The CDR3 runs 17 residues.

The chain has TRBV19 and TRBJ2-3; maybe TRBD1 (6 bases). This CDR3 spans 13 amino acids. Germline loops: CDR1 LNHDA, CDR2 SQIVND (reference sequence). V was shortened by 6 bases and J by 5 bases, with 12 bases between the two germline ends. Here the CDR3 DNA reads TGTGCCAGTAGCAGGGGCTTGGAAGATACGCAGTATTTT. Its protein product is CASSRGLEDTQYF.

The chain recombines TRBV14 with TRBJ2-7, with D tentatively TRBD2 (6 bases). V was pared by 3 bases and J by 2 bases, with 11 bases between. Germline V gene sequence: CDR1 SGHDN, CDR2 FVKESK. This CDR3 has 14 residues. The CDR3 sequence: CASSQPGLPYEQYF. CDR3 in DNA: TGTGCCAGCAGCCAGCCGGGACTTCCCTACGAGCAGTACTTC.

This chain connects TRBV6-6 to TRBJ2-5; D is perhaps TRBD1 (6 bases). The ends were cut back, 6 bases at V and 5 bases at J, with 10 bases in the middle. This CDR3 is 12 amino acids long. Germline V gene sequence: CDR1 MNHNY, CDR2 SVGAGI (reference sequence). CDR3 nucleotide sequence: TGTGCCAGCAGGGGGGCTTCGGAGACCCAGTACTTC. It codes for CASRGASETQYF.

This rearrangement joins TRBV6-5 to TRBJ2-5; TRBD1 might be the D (6 bases). Germline V gene lookup returns CDR1 MNHEY and CDR2 SVGAGI. The CDR3 is 13 residues long. The V end was cut by 6 bases, the J end by 2 bases, with 10 bases between. The CDR3 is CASRRTAQETQYF. For the CDR3, the DNA is TGTGCCAGCAGGAGGACAGCACAAGAGACCCAGTACTTC.

This clone was detected a few times. The rearrangement links TRBV6-5 to TRBJ2-3, with TRBD2 matching over 7 bases. In germline, CDR1 is MNHEY, CDR2 SVGAGI. With V trimmed by 0 bases and J by 4 bases, 7 bases remained unmatched. This CDR3 is built from 16 residues. The DNA for the CDR3 is TGTGCCAGCAGTTACTCGTTAGGTCGGGGGGCAGATACGCAGTATTTT. This codes for CASSYSLGRGADTQYF.

This chain joins TRBV6-1 and TRBJ2-5, with D hard to call. V lost 0 bases, J lost 5 bases, and 4 bases lay in between. CDR3 length: 12 residues. Germline CDR1 reads MNHNS; CDR2 reads SASEGT. In nucleotides, the CDR3 is TGTGCCAGCAGTGAAGCGCGGGAGACCCAGTACTTC. Translating gives CASSEARETQYF.